Presented here are 29 T cell receptor beta chains from one specimen sequenced in a study of T cell repertoires in cytomegalovirus infection. These TCRs' antigens remain unknown. A single record per CDR3 protein comes from TCRdb applying MiXCR to the reads. The table has 450,000 to 550,000 distinct CDR3 sequences, about 42% seen once; the top ten hold about two fifths. Sequencing used cultured PBMCs, obtained from culture after CMV antigen stimulation. These receptor sequences come from a human donor in good health (CMV status not recorded). Some clones in this sample may be carry-over from other donors' samples.

This clonotype appeared once. The V call is TRBV6-6, the J call TRBJ1-1; D might be TRBD1 (5 bases). CDR3 length: 11 amino acids. V lost 5 bases and J lost 6, with 7 bases in between. Germline values: CDR1 MNHNY, CDR2 SVGAGI (reference sequence). The DNA for the CDR3 is TGTGCCAGCAGTGGGGGACCTGAAGCTTTCTTT. It codes for CASSGGPEAFF.

The gene calls are TRBV12-3 or TRBV12-4 and TRBJ2-3; TRBD2 matches at 11 bases. CDR3 length: 15 residues. The junction had 6 bases not matched to a gene; V was cut back by 6 bases and J by 4 bases. CDR3 nucleotide sequence: TGTGCCAGCAGCCGTCAGACTAGCGGGGCAGATACGCAGTATTTT. Residues: CASSRQTSGADTQYF.

V gene TRBV7-8 combines with J gene TRBJ1-3; D unresolved. The CDR3 is made up of 15 amino acids. Germline values: CDR1 SGHVS, CDR2 FQNEAQ. V was clipped by 3 bases and J by 1 base, with 10 bases between them. The CDR3, as DNA: TGTGCCAGCAGCTTGTTTGAAATTTCTGGAAACACCATATATTTT. It is translated as CASSLFEISGNTIYF.

This rearrangement joins TRBV6-2 or TRBV6-3 to TRBJ2-4, with a possible D match to TRBD1 (6 bases). The CDR3 covers 14 residues. V was shortened by 6 bases and J by 6 bases, with 15 bases between the two germline ends. The germline gives CDR1 MNHEY, CDR2 SVGEGT. The CDR3 reads CASSPHGTRNIQYF. The DNA of the CDR3 is TGTGCCAGCAGCCCGCACGGGACAAGAAACATTCAGTACTTC.

This clonotype came up a few times. The V and J genes are TRBV5-4 and TRBJ2-1; 11 nucleotides agree with TRBD2. There are 16 residues in the CDR3. Germline V CDR1 and CDR2: SGHNT, YYREEE (reference sequence). The V gene end was trimmed by 5 bases and the J gene end by 1 base; junction bases not matched to a gene: 5. The CDR3 protein is CASRSASGRSYNEQFF. CDR3 DNA: TGTGCCAGCAGAAGCGCTAGCGGGAGGTCCTACAATGAGCAGTTCTTC.

This clonotype was counted a few times. The chain combines TRBV12-3 or TRBV12-4 with TRBJ1-4; D gene uncertain. The germline V and J ends were trimmed by 8 bases and 2 bases, with 6 bases remaining between them. This CDR3 spans 12 amino acids. The CDR3 nucleotides are TGTGCCAGCTCGGGCACTAATGAAAAACTGTTTTTT. This codes for CASSGTNEKLFF.

This clonotype was detected a few times. The V gene is TRBV7-2, the J gene TRBJ1-4; D ambiguous. Germline-derived CDR1 and CDR2 are SGHTA and FQGNSA. V shed 6 bases and J shed 2 bases, with 10 bases lying between them. The CDR3 contains 14 residues. CDR3 in amino acids: CASRKGPTNEKLFF. The DNA of the CDR3 is TGTGCCAGCAGAAAAGGTCCGACTAATGAAAAACTGTTTTTT.

This clonotype appeared a few times. The chain links TRBV12-3 or TRBV12-4 to TRBJ1-1, with D possibly matching TRBD1 (6 bases). The V end was cut by 7 bases, the J end by 0 bases, with 18 bases between. The CDR3 covers 16 residues. The CDR3 region is CASTIGGGVLNTEAFF. In DNA, the CDR3 is TGTGCCAGCACCATCGGGGGGGGCGTTTTGAACACTGAAGCTTTCTTT.

In its sample, this clonotype was seen once. The J gene is TRBJ2-3, the V gene TRBV6-6; 8 bases are a match to TRBD1. Germline values: CDR1 MNHNY, CDR2 SVGAGI (reference sequence). After removal of 5 bases from V and 0 bases from J, the junction contained 7 bases not matched to a gene. The CDR3 contains 16 residues. Here the CDR3 reads CASSDRGGSSTDTQYF. CDR3 sequence (DNA): TGTGCCAGCAGTGACAGGGGCGGGTCTAGCACAGATACGCAGTATTTT.

The V gene is TRBV6-6, the J gene TRBJ1-3; D may be TRBD1 (6 bases). The CDR3 spans 18 residues. Between the trimmed V and J ends, which lost 4 bases and 0 bases, there was a span of 19 bases. In germline, CDR1 is MNHNY, CDR2 SVGAGI (reference sequence). The CDR3 region has the DNA TGTGCCAGCAGTTCTTCCTCAGGGGCGCTCAACTCTGGAAACACCATATATTTT. Translated, it gives CASSSSSGALNSGNTIYF.

The rearrangement joins TRBV6-5 to TRBJ2-3, with D unresolved. The CDR3 is made up of 14 amino acids. The germline V and J ends were trimmed by 6 bases and 1 base, with 11 bases remaining between them. Germline CDR1 MNHEY, CDR2 SVGAGI. This CDR3 is CASSDWVGTDTQYF. The CDR3 DNA reads as TGTGCCAGCAGCGATTGGGTGGGCACAGATACGCAGTATTTT.

The chain is built from TRBV30 and TRBJ2-7; D might be TRBD2 (7 bases). Germline CDR1 is GTSNPN and CDR2 is SVGIG (reference sequence). Trimming pared 3 bases from V and 3 bases from J, leaving 18 bases between. The CDR3 has 15 amino acids. The DNA of the CDR3 is TGTGCCTGGAGCGCGAGGGGGGGTTCGGGCTACGAGCAGTACTTC. Translating gives CAWSARGGSGYEQYF.

This clonotype was observed a handful of times. This sequence joins TRBV7-9 and TRBJ1-5, with D perhaps TRBD1 (6 bases). V was clipped by 5 bases and J by 2 bases, with 13 bases between them. The CDR3 is 15 amino acids. Germline-derived CDR1 and CDR2 are SEHNR and FQNEAQ (reference sequence). CDR3 in amino acids: CASSLGGQGNQPQHF. The DNA of the CDR3 is TGTGCCAGCAGCCTAGGGGGGCAGGGCAATCAGCCCCAGCATTTT.

This clonotype was seen more than once but under ten times. The V and J genes are TRBV7-6 and TRBJ2-2, with 7 bases aligning to TRBD1. V was pared by 1 base and J by 3 bases, with 5 bases of the junction left unmatched. Germline loops: CDR1 SGHVS, CDR2 FNYEAQ. The CDR3 is made up of 16 amino acids. This chain's CDR3 is CASSLGPGTDTGELFF. In DNA, the CDR3 is TGTGCCAGCAGCTTAGGACCCGGGACAGACACCGGGGAGCTGTTTTTT.

The rearrangement joins TRBV7-4 to TRBJ2-3, with 10 bases lining up with TRBD2. With 5 bases clipped from V and 6 bases from J, the junction kept 5 bases outside the gene matches. CDR1 and CDR2 (germline): SGHVT, SQSDAQ. The CDR3 runs 14 residues. The chain's CDR3 is CASSLGLAMDTQYF. For the CDR3, the DNA is TGTGCCAGCAGCCTGGGACTAGCGATGGATACGCAGTATTTT.

The rearrangement joins TRBV20-1 to TRBJ2-7, with D possibly being TRBD2 (6 bases). CDR3 length: 16 residues. Trimming removed 2 bases from V and 7 bases from J, with 24 bases in between. CDR1 is DFQATT and CDR2 is SNEGSKA in the germline V gene (reference sequence). The CDR3: CSARPPWGGEKWEQYF. The CDR3 DNA is TGCAGTGCTAGACCCCCTTGGGGAGGAGAAAAGTGGGAGCAGTACTTC.

This rearrangement joins TRBV29-1 to TRBJ2-3; 7 bases map to TRBD1. The germline V gene has CDR1 SQVTM and CDR2 ANQGSEA. Losses at the gene ends were 5 bases for V and 5 bases for J; bases not matched to a gene: 4. The CDR3 length is 12 residues. The CDR3 loop is CSVNTGVDTQYF. The CDR3 DNA reads as TGCAGCGTTAACACAGGGGTAGATACGCAGTATTTT.

The CDR3 region is CASSLGHGNNEQFF. CDR3 DNA sequence: TGTGCCAGCAGCTTGGGACACGGAAACAATGAGCAGTTCTTC. J is TRBJ2-1 and V is TRBV11-3, with D tentatively TRBD1 (6 bases). The germline V and J ends were trimmed by 3 bases and 5 bases, with 11 bases remaining between them. Per germline, CDR1 SGHNT and CDR2 YENEEA. The CDR3 spans 14 residues.

This rearrangement joins TRBV7-6 to TRBJ2-7; D not resolved. The length of the CDR3 is 11 residues. Trimming stripped 3 bases from V and 6 bases from J, with 6 bases between. Per the germline V gene, CDR1 is SGHVS and CDR2 is FNYEAQ. The DNA for the CDR3 is TGTGCCAGCAGCTTGGAGTTCGAGCAGTACTTC. This gives the protein CASSLEFEQYF.

The chain couples TRBV6-2 or TRBV6-3 to TRBJ2-7, with 7 bases fitting TRBD1. The CDR3 extends over 16 amino acids. Looked up from germline, CDR1 is MNHEY and CDR2 is SVGEGT. V lost 0 bases to trimming and J lost 3 bases; unmatched junction nucleotides: 8. CDR3 sequence: CASSYSHRGPFYEQYF. CDR3 nucleotides: TGTGCCAGCAGTTACTCCCACAGGGGACCCTTCTACGAGCAGTACTTC.

The chain recombines TRBV4-1 with TRBJ2-2, with 10 bases matching TRBD1. The germline V gene encodes CDR1 MGHRA and CDR2 YSYEKL. V was pared by 4 bases and J by 6 bases, with 11 bases of the junction left unmatched. This CDR3 has 17 amino acids. The CDR3 is CASSRPRQGASSGELFF. In nucleotides, the CDR3 is TGCGCCAGCAGCCGCCCCCGACAGGGGGCTTCGTCCGGGGAGCTGTTTTTT.

The chain joins TRBV7-2 to TRBJ2-7; weak D call: TRBD1 (5 bases). The ends were cut back, 3 bases at V and 6 bases at J, with 9 bases in the middle. This CDR3 has 12 residues. Germline-derived CDR1 and CDR2 are SGHTA and FQGNSA. CDR3 in DNA: TGTGCCAGCAGCTTCAGGGTCGGCGAGCAGTACTTC. Amino acid sequence: CASSFRVGEQYF. The full variable domain, rest sourced from reference TRBV7-2 and TRBJ2-7, is GAGVSQSPSNKVTEKGKDVELRCDPISGHTALYWYRQSLGQGLEFLIYFQGNSAPDKSGLPSDRFSAERTGGSVSTLTIQRTQQEDSAVYLCASSFRVGEQYFGPGTRLTVT.

This clonotype was detected only once. CDR3 coding DNA: TGTGCCAGCAGTTTAAGGGACAGATGGTCGGATGGCTACACCTTC. Translated: CASSLRDRWSDGYTF. The V call is TRBV28, the J call TRBJ1-2; 7 bases line up with TRBD1. The CDR3 contains 15 residues. Germline V gives CDR1 MDHEN, CDR2 SYDVKM. Losses at the gene ends were 2 bases for V and 6 bases for J; bases not matched to a gene: 9.

This sequence joins TRBV19 and TRBJ2-7, with 10 bases lining up with TRBD1. The CDR3 spans 16 residues. Germline V lookup: CDR1 LNHDA, CDR2 SQIVND (reference sequence). V lost 10 bases, J lost 2 bases, and 14 bases stayed unmatched. CDR3 sequence reads: CANTPEKDRGTYEQYF. The CDR3 DNA sequence: TGTGCCAACACCCCAGAAAAGGACAGGGGGACCTACGAGCAGTACTTC.

This clonotype was counted between two and nine times. The chain couples TRBV12-3 or TRBV12-4 to TRBJ1-1; D is unresolved. The CDR3 is 13 amino acids. V lost 8 bases and J 3 bases, leaving 13 bases between the germline ends. CDR3 region: CASSPRSYTEAFF. The CDR3 DNA follows: TGTGCCAGCTCACCTAGGTCCTACACTGAAGCTTTCTTT.

The chain uses TRBV27 and TRBJ2-1, with no clear D. V shed 6 bases and J shed 0 bases, with 12 bases lying between them. The CDR3 has 15 residues. Germline loops: CDR1 MNHEY, CDR2 SMNVEV (reference sequence). CDR3 sequence reads: CASSRWAPSYNEQFF. The CDR3 DNA reads as TGTGCCAGCAGCCGTTGGGCTCCCTCCTACAATGAGCAGTTCTTC.

This clonotype was detected only a few times. The chain recombines TRBV4-1 with TRBJ2-2; D is possibly TRBD1 (6 bases). Germline CDR1 and CDR2: MGHRA and YSYEKL. This CDR3 has 14 amino acids. V lost 4 bases and J lost 7, with 13 bases in between. The chain's CDR3 is CASSRQEGRGELFF. The CDR3 bases are TGCGCCAGCAGCCGACAGGAAGGGCGCGGGGAGCTGTTTTTT.

The J gene is TRBJ2-1, the V gene TRBV7-8; 14 bases are shared with TRBD2. V lost 4 bases to trimming and J lost 4 bases; unmatched junction nucleotides: 3. The germline gives CDR1 SGHVS, CDR2 FQNEAQ. This CDR3 spans 16 amino acids. The CDR3 nucleotides read TGTGCCAGCAGCTCCCGGACTAGCGGGGGGTACAATGAGCAGTTCTTC. Translation gives CASSSRTSGGYNEQFF. Supplemented by reference TRBV7-8 and TRBJ2-1, the full variable domain reads GAGVSQSPRYKVAKRGQDVALRCDPISGHVSLFWYQQALGQGPEFLTYFQNEAQLDKSGLPSDRFFAERPEGSVSTLKIQRTQQEDSAVYLCASSSRTSGGYNEQFFGPGTRLTVL.

This clonotype has only a few counts. This chain uses TRBV6-2 or TRBV6-3 with TRBJ2-1, with TRBD1 matching over 7 bases. CDR3 length: 13 amino acids. Looked up from germline, CDR1 is MNHEY and CDR2 is SVGEGT. With 5 bases clipped from V and 9 bases from J, the junction kept 7 bases outside the gene matches. The CDR3 sequence is CASSATGFSEQFF. For the CDR3, the DNA is TGTGCCAGCAGTGCGACAGGGTTCAGTGAGCAGTTCTTC.